This T cell receptor beta chain originates from a study of cytomegalovirus exposure and HLA in healthy donors. The PCR contained 60 Vbeta and 13 Jbeta primers. Here immunoSEQ multiplex PCR was the method, and the copy in TCRdb shows in-frame clones only, minus some. Recorded for this sample: some 41,000 clones. Overall study results and limits: A prior analysis recorded that most TCR beta V segments were productive about 87% or about 30% of the time.

Comment on this clone: Its antigen is as yet unknown.

CDR1 is SGHNT, CDR2 YYREEE, per germline (reference sequence). The J segment lost 3 bases and the V segment lost 4 bases, leaving 7 bases of the junction unmatched. The CDR3 extends over 15 amino acids. The chain uses TRBV5-4 and TRBJ2-7; 10 bases fit TRBD1. Sequencing was done on a sample of PBMCs. This TCR was recovered from a male donor in good health and CMV-seronegative. CDR3 bases: TGTGCCAGCAGCGCCCTCCGGGACAGGGGCTACGAGCAGTACTTC. Protein product: CASSALRDRGYEQYF.